The 13 T cell receptor beta chains in this list originate from one sample, sequenced in a study of a mutant IDH1 vaccine in newly diagnosed glioma. The time point: week 35, safety follow-up. Each dose of the vaccine consisted of 300 ug of mutant IDH1 20-mer peptide, with topical imiquimod. The data were produced by immunoSEQ multiplex PCR, yet TCRdb's version contains in-frame clones alone and is incomplete. The table lists about 64,000 clones, about 73% of them singletons. No antigen has been identified for these receptors. The sample in question was PBMCs, obtained from a glioma patient whose treatment included an IDH1 peptide vaccine. Every receptor here comes from a middle-aged man with glioma.

This clone was observed a handful of times. This chain uses TRBV30 with TRBJ2-6; unclear D gene. The CDR3 extends over 15 amino acids. V was trimmed by 0 bases and J by 0 bases, leaving 6 bases between them. In germline, CDR1 is GTSNPN, CDR2 SVGIG (reference sequence). The CDR3 loop reads CAWSVLGSGANVLTF. The CDR3 nucleotides are TGTGCCTGGAGTGTCTTAGGCTCTGGGGCCAACGTCCTGACTTTC. The variable domain in full, with the rest retrieved from reference TRBV30 and TRBJ2-6, is SQTIHQWPATLVQPVGSPLSLECTVEGTSNPNLYWYRQAAGRGLQLLFYSVGIGQISSEVPQNLSASRPQDRQFILSSKKLLLSDSGFYLCAWSVLGSGANVLTFGAGSRLTVL.

This clone was detected a few times. The chain couples TRBV30 to TRBJ2-3; D unclear. The CDR3 is 11 residues long. The V gene lost 0 bases and the J gene lost 6 bases, with 4 bases spanning the gap. CDR1 GTSNPN and CDR2 SVGIG come from the germline V gene (reference sequence). CDR3 sequence reads: CAWSVPDTQYF. The CDR3 DNA reads TGTGCCTGGAGTGTCCCCGATACGCAGTATTTT.

This clone appeared a single time. The gene calls are TRBV9 and TRBJ2-7, with 7 bases that match TRBD2. The CDR3 has 12 amino acids. Looked up from germline, CDR1 is SGDLS and CDR2 is YYNGEE. V lost 6 bases and J lost 6; bases outside the gene matches: 6. The CDR3 spells CASNPGRGEQYF. The CDR3 DNA follows: TGTGCCAGCAACCCGGGGAGGGGCGAGCAGTACTTC.

This rearrangement joins TRBV4-1 to TRBJ2-1, with D perhaps matching TRBD1 (5 bases). Germline CDR1 MGHRA, CDR2 YSYEKL. Trimming stripped 0 bases from V and 2 bases from J, with 8 bases between. This CDR3 region has 15 residues. In DNA form, the CDR3 reads TGCGCCAGCAGCCAAGAAGGGGCCCCCTACAATGAGCAGTTCTTC. Encoded protein: CASSQEGAPYNEQFF.

The chain combines TRBV19 with TRBJ2-5; no firm D call. The V end lost 5 bases, the J end lost 2 bases, and 12 bases lay between the germline ends. Germline V lookup: CDR1 LNHDA, CDR2 SQIVND (reference sequence). This CDR3 has 14 residues. The CDR3 nucleotides read TGTGCCAGTAGTTCGAGGACCGGGCAAGAGACCCAGTACTTC. This translates into CASSSRTGQETQYF.

Here the CDR3 DNA reads TGTGCCAGCAGGGTATCCGGGGGGTCCTACGAGCAGTACTTC. Translating gives CASRVSGGSYEQYF. The V and J genes are TRBV6-5 and TRBJ2-7; TRBD2 matches 7 bases. Germline CDR1 reads MNHEY; CDR2 reads SVGAGI. Trimming at V came to 6 bases and at J to 1 base, leaving 6 bases not matched to a gene. The CDR3 consists of 14 residues.

The chain combines TRBV7-2 with TRBJ2-1; TRBD2 agrees at 8 bases. The V gene's germline CDR1 is SGHTA and CDR2 FQGNSA. J gave up 9 bases and V 5 bases, and 15 bases lay outside the gene matches. CDR3 size: 16 residues. CDR3 loop: CASSLGGASGFGEQFF. CDR3 coding DNA: TGTGCCAGCAGCCTAGGAGGGGCTAGCGGGTTCGGTGAGCAGTTCTTC.

The chain recombines TRBV5-5 with TRBJ2-3, with D possibly being TRBD1 (5 bases). Trimming took 0 bases from V and 2 from J, leaving 13 bases between them. Germline CDR1 reads SGHKS; CDR2 reads YYEKEE (reference sequence). The CDR3 consists of 16 residues. CDR3 nucleotides: TGTGCCAGCAGCTTGGCACAAGACAGACCCACAGATACGCAGTATTTT. Protein: CASSLAQDRPTDTQYF.

The rearrangement links TRBV6-5 to TRBJ1-5; no definite D call. Germline V gene data show CDR1 as MNHEY and CDR2 as SVGAGI. V shed 7 bases and J shed 4 bases, with 8 bases lying between them. The length of the CDR3 is 12 residues. The CDR3 DNA sequence: TGTGCCAGCAAGGACGGGAATCAGCCCCAGCATTTT. It specifies CASKDGNQPQHF.

This sequence joins TRBV29-1 and TRBJ2-7; 9 bases align to TRBD1. The CDR3 loop spans 14 amino acids. J lost 4 bases, V lost 6 bases, and 10 bases had no gene match. Germline CDR1 SQVTM, CDR2 ANQGSEA. The CDR3 sequence is CSVFWTGVLYEQYF. The CDR3 DNA sequence: TGCAGCGTCTTTTGGACAGGGGTGCTGTACGAGCAGTACTTC.

The chain is built from TRBV9 and TRBJ1-5; D unclear. Trimming shortened V by 4 bases and J by 0 bases, and 11 bases separated the two germline ends. The CDR3 length is 15 residues. Germline values: CDR1 SGDLS, CDR2 YYNGEE. CDR3 sequence (DNA): TGTGCCAGCAGCCCGCAGTACCATAGCAATCAGCCCCAGCATTTT. It codes for CASSPQYHSNQPQHF.

This chain joins TRBV28 and TRBJ1-1, with a possible D match to TRBD1 (5 bases). V dropped 7 bases and J dropped 4 bases, with 13 bases sitting between them. CDR1 is MDHEN and CDR2 is SYDVKM in the germline V gene. The CDR3 is made up of 13 amino acids. The CDR3 DNA reads TGTGCCAGCAAAAAATTCGGGGGCACTGAAGCTTTCTTT. Translating gives CASKKFGGTEAFF.

The V and J genes are TRBV4-1 and TRBJ2-5; 8 bases agree with TRBD2. V dropped 1 base and J dropped 5; count of bases not matched to a gene: 6. This CDR3 is 15 amino acids long. CDR1 and CDR2 from the germline V gene are MGHRA and YSYEKL. The CDR3 DNA sequence: TGCGCCAGCAGCCAAGGGAATAGCGGGGATGAGACCCAGTACTTC. Translation gives CASSQGNSGDETQYF.